This TCR beta chain was sequenced during a study of T cell changes during pregnancy in multiple sclerosis. The CDR3 has 14 residues. Germline V gives CDR1 GTSNPN, CDR2 SVGIG (reference sequence). Trimming stripped 0 bases from V and 0 bases from J, with 9 bases between. This clone was counted once. This table comes from immunoSEQ multiplex PCR, and its TCRdb copy is limited to in-frame clones, with some not included. Altogether some 30,000 clones are present, about nine tenths being singletons, with the ten largest covering around 8.1%. The sequence derives from a female donor with multiple sclerosis, enrolled in a pregnancy study. V gene TRBV30 combines with J gene TRBJ2-7; D possibly corresponds to TRBD1 (5 bases). The starting material was CD8+ T cells from peripheral blood mononuclear cells, obtained in the second trimester of pregnancy. CDR3 loop: CAWSVRQLSYEQYF. CDR3 nucleotides: TGTGCCTGGAGTGTAAGACAGCTCTCCTACGAGCAGTACTTC.